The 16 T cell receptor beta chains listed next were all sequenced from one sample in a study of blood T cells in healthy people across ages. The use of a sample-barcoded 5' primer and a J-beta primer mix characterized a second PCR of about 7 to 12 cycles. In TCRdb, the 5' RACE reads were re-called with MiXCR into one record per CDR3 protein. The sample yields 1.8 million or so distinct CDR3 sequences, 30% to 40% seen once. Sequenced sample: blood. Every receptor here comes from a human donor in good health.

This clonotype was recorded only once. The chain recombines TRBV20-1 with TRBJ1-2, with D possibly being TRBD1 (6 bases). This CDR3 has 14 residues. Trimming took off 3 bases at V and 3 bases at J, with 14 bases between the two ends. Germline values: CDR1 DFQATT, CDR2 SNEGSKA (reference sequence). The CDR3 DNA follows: TGCAGTGCTAGGGCACAGGGAAGGGACTATGGCTACACCTTC. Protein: CSARAQGRDYGYTF.

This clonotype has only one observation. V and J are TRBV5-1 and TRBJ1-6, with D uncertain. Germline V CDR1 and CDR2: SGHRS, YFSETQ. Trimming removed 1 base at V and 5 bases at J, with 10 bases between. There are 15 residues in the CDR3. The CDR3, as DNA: TGCGCCAGCAGCTTGTACAGTTCTAATAATTCACCCCTCCACTTT. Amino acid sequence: CASSLYSSNNSPLHF. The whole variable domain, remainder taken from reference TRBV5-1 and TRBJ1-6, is KAGVTQTPRYLIKTRGQQVTLSCSPISGHRSVSWYQQTPGQGLQFLFEYFSETQRNKGNFPGRFSGRQFSNSRSEMNVSTLELGDSALYLCASSLYSSNNSPLHFGNGTRLTVT.

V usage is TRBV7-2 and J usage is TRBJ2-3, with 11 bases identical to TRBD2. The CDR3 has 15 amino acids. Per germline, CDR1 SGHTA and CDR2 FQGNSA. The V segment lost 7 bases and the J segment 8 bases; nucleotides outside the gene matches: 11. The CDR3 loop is CASTLSGGAQSTQYF. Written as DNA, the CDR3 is TGTGCCAGCACCCTTAGCGGGGGGGCCCAGAGTACGCAGTATTTT.

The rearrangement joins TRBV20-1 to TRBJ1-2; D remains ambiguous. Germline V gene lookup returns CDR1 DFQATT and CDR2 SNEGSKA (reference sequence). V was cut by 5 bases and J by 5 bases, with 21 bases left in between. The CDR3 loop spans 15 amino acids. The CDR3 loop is CSAPSSWAKGYGYTF. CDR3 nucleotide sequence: TGCAGTGCTCCCTCTTCATGGGCTAAGGGTTATGGCTACACCTTC.

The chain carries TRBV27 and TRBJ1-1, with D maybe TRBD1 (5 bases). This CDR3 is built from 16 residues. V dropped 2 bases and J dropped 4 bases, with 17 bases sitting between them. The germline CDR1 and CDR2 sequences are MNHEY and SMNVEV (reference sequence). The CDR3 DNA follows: TGTGCCAGCAGTTTAATGAGTAGGGCGGGGGGCACTGAAGCTTTCTTT. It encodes CASSLMSRAGGTEAFF.

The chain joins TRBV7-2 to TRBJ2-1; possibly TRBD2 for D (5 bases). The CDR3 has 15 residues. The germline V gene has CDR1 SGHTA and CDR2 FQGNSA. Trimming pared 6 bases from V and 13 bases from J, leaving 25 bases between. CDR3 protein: CASSYSANYKETQFF. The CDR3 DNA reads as TGTGCCAGCAGTTATAGCGCAAATTATAAAGAGACCCAGTTCTTC.

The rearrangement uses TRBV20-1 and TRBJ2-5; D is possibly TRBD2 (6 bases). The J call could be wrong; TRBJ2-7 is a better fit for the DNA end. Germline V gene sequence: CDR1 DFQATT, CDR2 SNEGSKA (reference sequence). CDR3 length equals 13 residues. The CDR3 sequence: CSAREGGTNEQYF. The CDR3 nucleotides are TGCAGTGCTAGAGAGGGGGGAACCAACGAGCAGTACTTC.

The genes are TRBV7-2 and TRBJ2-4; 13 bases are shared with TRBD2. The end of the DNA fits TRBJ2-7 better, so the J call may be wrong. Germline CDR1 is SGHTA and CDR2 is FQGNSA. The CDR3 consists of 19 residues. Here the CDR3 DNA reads TGTGCCAGCAGCTTAGCGCTCGGACTAGCGGGGGCCTTAGCCTACGAGCAGTACTTC. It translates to CASSLALGLAGALAYEQYF.

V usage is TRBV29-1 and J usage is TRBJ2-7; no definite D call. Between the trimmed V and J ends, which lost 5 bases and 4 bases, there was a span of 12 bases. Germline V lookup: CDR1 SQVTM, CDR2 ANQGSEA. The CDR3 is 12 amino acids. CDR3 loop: CSVMEWEYEQYF. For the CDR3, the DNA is TGCAGCGTTATGGAGTGGGAATACGAGCAGTACTTC.

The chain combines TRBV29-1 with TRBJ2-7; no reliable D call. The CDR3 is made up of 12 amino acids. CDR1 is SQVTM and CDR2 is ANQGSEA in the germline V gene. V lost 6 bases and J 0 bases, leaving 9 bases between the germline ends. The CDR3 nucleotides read TGCAGCGTAAGGAGCCTCTCCTACGAGCAGTACTTC. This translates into CSVRSLSYEQYF.

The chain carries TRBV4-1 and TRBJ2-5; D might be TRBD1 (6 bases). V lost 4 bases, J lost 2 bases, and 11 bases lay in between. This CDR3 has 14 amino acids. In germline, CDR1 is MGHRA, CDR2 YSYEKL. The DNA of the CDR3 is TGCGCCAGCAGCCGAAACGACAGGCAAGAGACCCAGTACTTC. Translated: CASSRNDRQETQYF.

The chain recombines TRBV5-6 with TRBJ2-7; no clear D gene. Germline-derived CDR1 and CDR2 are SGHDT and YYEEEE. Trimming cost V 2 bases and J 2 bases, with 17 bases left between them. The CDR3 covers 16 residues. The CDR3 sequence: CASSFLSMRFTYEQYF. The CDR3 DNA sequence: TGTGCCAGCAGCTTTTTGTCGATGAGATTTACCTACGAGCAGTACTTC.

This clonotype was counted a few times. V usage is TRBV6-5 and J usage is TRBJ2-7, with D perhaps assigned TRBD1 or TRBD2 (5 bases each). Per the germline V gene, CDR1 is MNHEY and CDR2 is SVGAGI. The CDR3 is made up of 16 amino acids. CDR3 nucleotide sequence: TGTGCGACCTACACTCGCCCCGGGACGGATTCCTACGAGCAGTACTTC. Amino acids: CATYTRPGTDSYEQYF.

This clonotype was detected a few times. The CDR3 region is CASSFSGIRYNEQFF. The DNA for the CDR3 is TGTGCCAGCAGTTTTTCAGGGATTAGGTACAATGAGCAGTTCTTC. The V and J genes are TRBV12-3 or TRBV12-4 and TRBJ2-1, with a possible D match to TRBD1 (5 bases). This CDR3 comprises 15 residues. V lost 3 bases, J lost 4 bases, and 13 bases lay in between.

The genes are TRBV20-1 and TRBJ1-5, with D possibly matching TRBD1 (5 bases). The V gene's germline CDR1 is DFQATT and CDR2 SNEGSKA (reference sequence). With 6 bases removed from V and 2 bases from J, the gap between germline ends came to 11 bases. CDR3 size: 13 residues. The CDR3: CSAVEQGNQPQHF. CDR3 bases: TGCAGTGCGGTCGAACAGGGCAATCAGCCCCAGCATTTT.

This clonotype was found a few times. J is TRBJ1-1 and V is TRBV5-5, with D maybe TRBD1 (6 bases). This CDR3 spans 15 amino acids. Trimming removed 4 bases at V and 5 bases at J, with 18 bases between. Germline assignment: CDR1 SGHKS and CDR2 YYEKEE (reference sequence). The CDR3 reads CASSLAGVSWTEAFF. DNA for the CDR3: TGTGCCAGCAGCCTGGCAGGGGTTAGTTGGACTGAAGCTTTCTTT.